These 18 T cell receptor beta chains originate from one sample sequenced in a study of T cells in tumors after PD-1 blockade. Using immunoSEQ multiplex PCR, the repertoire was profiled, and TCRdb retains in-frame clones only, with some absent. This table has about 13,000 clones, 63% appearing once. The starting material was tumor tissue, obtained before anti-PD-1 treatment. Every receptor here comes from a human donor with cutaneous squamous cell carcinoma.

With regard to this clone: Relative to the germline gene, one junction end is altered; a read error may explain this. The chain carries TRBV6-5 and TRBJ2-3; D is perhaps TRBD2 (6 bases). The CDR3 is made up of 13 amino acids. In germline, CDR1 is MNHEY, CDR2 SVGAGI. The CDR3 protein is CASSYRGTPFQEF. The DNA of the CDR3 is TGTGCCAGCAGTTACCGGGGGACGCCATTTCAGGAATTT.

This clone was detected only a few times. The chain recombines TRBV10-3 with TRBJ1-3; D is ambiguous. Trimming cost V 10 bases and J 9 bases, with 10 bases left between them. This CDR3 comprises 10 residues. Germline-derived CDR1 and CDR2 are ENHRY and SYGVKD. CDR3 region: CATASTTIYF. CDR3 sequence (DNA): TGTGCCACAGCGTCGACCACCATATATTTT.

The V call is TRBV12-1, the J call TRBJ2-1. TRBV12-1 is labeled a pseudogene. The CDR3 is 13 amino acids. The CDR3 coding sequence is TGTGCCAGCACCACCCACCCTTACAATGAGCAGTTCTTC. This sequence encodes CASTTHPYNEQFF.

The gene calls are TRBV14 and TRBJ2-3, with D hard to call. This CDR3 comprises 14 residues. V lost 4 bases, J lost 1 base, and 9 bases lay in between. Germline-derived CDR1 and CDR2 are SGHDN and FVKESK. CDR3 sequence (DNA): TGTGCCAGCAGCCGACAAGCTCGCACAGATACGCAGTATTTT. Translating it yields CASSRQARTDTQYF.

The genes are TRBV5-4 and TRBJ2-7, with 8 bases that match TRBD1. There are 14 residues in the CDR3. J gave up 2 bases and V 4 bases, and 5 bases lay outside the gene matches. Germline V CDR1 and CDR2: SGHNT, YYREEE (reference sequence). CDR3 in amino acids: CASSKQGETYEQYF. CDR3 in DNA: TGTGCCAGCAGCAAACAGGGGGAGACCTACGAGCAGTACTTC.

The chain links TRBV7-9 to TRBJ2-6, with D possibly being TRBD1 (6 bases). CDR1 and CDR2 (germline): SEHNR, FQNEAQ (reference sequence). Trimming took 11 bases from V and 4 from J, leaving 12 bases between them. The CDR3 totals 13 residues. DNA of the CDR3: TGTGCCCCGGCAGGGGTAGGGGCCAACGTCCTGACTTTC. Amino acids: CAPAGVGANVLTF.

The V gene is TRBV5-6, the J gene TRBJ1-4, with a tentative D call TRBD1 (5 bases). The V end was cut by 4 bases, the J end by 8 bases, with 21 bases between. Germline V gives CDR1 SGHDT, CDR2 YYEEEE. There are 16 residues in the CDR3. The chain's CDR3 is CASSLIRRQRGEKLFF. The CDR3 region has the DNA TGTGCCAGCAGCCTAATTCGGAGGCAAAGGGGCGAAAAACTGTTTTTT. The entire variable domain, with the rest obtained from reference TRBV5-6 and TRBJ1-4, is as follows: DAGVTQSPTHLIKTRGQQVTLRCSPKSGHDTVSWYQQALGQGPQFIFQYYEEEERQRGNFPDRFSGHQFPNYSSELNVNALLLGDSALYLCASSLIRRQRGEKLFFGSGTQLSVL.

This chain joins TRBV28 and TRBJ1-2, with 7 bases matching TRBD1. Germline values: CDR1 MDHEN, CDR2 SYDVKM. With 6 bases clipped from V and 1 base from J, the junction kept 5 bases outside the gene matches. This CDR3 comprises 14 residues. CDR3 protein: CASRPQGGNYGYTF. The CDR3 coding sequence is TGTGCCAGCAGACCTCAGGGGGGTAACTATGGCTACACCTTC.

This chain joins TRBV5-5 and TRBJ1-5; maybe TRBD1 (6 bases). Deletions cut 0 bases from V and 5 bases from J, with 12 bases between. The length of the CDR3 is 15 residues. Germline V gene data show CDR1 as SGHKS and CDR2 as YYEKEE (reference sequence). CDR3 protein: CASSLAWAGDQPQHF. The CDR3 DNA is TGTGCCAGCAGCTTGGCCTGGGCAGGGGATCAGCCCCAGCATTTT. Variable domain in full (rest from reference TRBV5-5 and TRBJ1-5): DAGVTQSPTHLIKTRGQQVTLRCSPISGHKSVSWYQQVLGQGPQFIFQYYEKEERGRGNFPDRFSARQFPNYSSELNVNALLLGDSALYLCASSLAWAGDQPQHFGDGTRLSIL.

This clone was recorded only once. This rearrangement joins TRBV7-2 to TRBJ1-4; no clear D gene. With 5 bases removed from V and 8 bases from J, the gap between germline ends came to 15 bases. CDR3 length: 14 residues. The germline V gene encodes CDR1 SGHTA and CDR2 FQGNSA. This CDR3 reads CASSQGGKREKLFF. CDR3 in DNA: TGTGCCAGCAGCCAAGGCGGGAAACGAGAAAAACTGTTTTTT.

The chain joins TRBV30 to TRBJ1-2; D unclear. Germline V gene data show CDR1 as GTSNPN and CDR2 as SVGIG (reference sequence). The CDR3 sequence is 15 residues long. V was clipped by 0 bases and J by 2 bases, with 13 bases between them. The CDR3 loop reads CAWSVLFQENYGYTF. As DNA, the CDR3 is TGTGCCTGGAGTGTACTTTTCCAGGAGAACTATGGCTACACCTTC. Using reference TRBV30 and TRBJ1-2 for the parts outside the CDR3, the full variable domain is SQTIHQWPATLVQPVGSPLSLECTVEGTSNPNLYWYRQAAGRGLQLLFYSVGIGQISSEVPQNLSASRPQDRQFILSSKKLLLSDSGFYLCAWSVLFQENYGYTFGSGTRLTVV.

The chain uses TRBV7-9 and TRBJ1-6; D is possibly TRBD1 (6 bases). The CDR3 loop spans 16 amino acids. Germline values: CDR1 SEHNR, CDR2 FQNEAQ (reference sequence). The V gene lost 5 bases and the J gene lost 8 bases, with 19 bases spanning the gap. DNA of the CDR3: TGTGCCAGCAGCGTCCCCACAGGGTCACGAGATTCACCCCTCCACTTT. Translating it yields CASSVPTGSRDSPLHF.

The rearrangement links TRBV14 to TRBJ2-7; tentative D call: TRBD2 (7 bases). Germline lookup yields CDR1 SGHDN and CDR2 FVKESK. V was clipped by 4 bases and J by 5 bases, with 15 bases between them. This CDR3 is 14 amino acids long. The CDR3 reads CASSRWGGRDEQYF. The CDR3 nucleotides are TGTGCCAGCAGCCGATGGGGGGGCAGGGACGAGCAGTACTTC. Filled out from reference TRBV14 and TRBJ2-7, the complete variable domain reads EAGVTQFPSHSVIEKGQTVTLRCDPISGHDNLYWYRRVMGKEIKFLLHFVKESKQDESGMPNNRFLAERTGGTYSTLKVQPAELEDSGVYFCASSRWGGRDEQYFGPGTRLTVT.

The CDR3 here is CASSQELGDILEQYF. CDR3 nucleotides: TGCGCCAGCAGCCAAGAGTTGGGGGACATTCTCGAGCAGTACTTC. This chain links TRBV4-3 with TRBJ2-7; D might be TRBD1 (6 bases). The germline CDR1 and CDR2 sequences are LGHNA and YSLEER. V gave up 0 bases and J gave up 6 bases, with 15 bases separating them. The CDR3 covers 15 residues.

This clone was seen a few times. V and J are TRBV7-8 and TRBJ2-7, with no clear D. Per the germline V gene, CDR1 is SGHVS and CDR2 is FQNEAQ. Trimming removed 3 bases at V and 2 bases at J, with 2 bases between. The CDR3 covers 11 residues. The CDR3 coding sequence is TGTGCCAGCAGCTTTGCCTACGAGCAGTACTTC. Translating gives CASSFAYEQYF.

This chain links TRBV12-3 or TRBV12-4 with TRBJ2-7, with D possibly TRBD1 on 5 matching bases. The CDR3 has 12 residues. Trimming took off 10 bases at V and 4 bases at J, with 14 bases between the two ends. The CDR3: CATGPNRYEQYF. CDR3 nucleotides: TGTGCCACAGGGCCAAACCGGTACGAGCAGTACTTC.

The V call is TRBV13, the J call TRBJ2-1, with D perhaps TRBD1 (6 bases). This CDR3 has 12 residues. Trimming pared 1 base from V and 9 bases from J, leaving 7 bases between. Germline V gene data show CDR1 as PRHDT and CDR2 as FYEKMQ (reference sequence). The CDR3: CASSLVGAEQFF. The CDR3 DNA follows: TGTGCCAGCAGCTTAGTGGGGGCTGAGCAGTTCTTC.

The chain links TRBV5-6 to TRBJ2-1, with D maybe TRBD2 (6 bases). V was clipped by 0 bases and J by 9 bases, with 19 bases between them. CDR1 and CDR2 (germline): SGHDT, YYEEEE. This CDR3 has 16 residues. The DNA for the CDR3 is TGTGCCAGCAGCTTGGTTCCGGGAGTGGGGTCTAGTGAGCAGTTCTTC. It translates to CASSLVPGVGSSEQFF.